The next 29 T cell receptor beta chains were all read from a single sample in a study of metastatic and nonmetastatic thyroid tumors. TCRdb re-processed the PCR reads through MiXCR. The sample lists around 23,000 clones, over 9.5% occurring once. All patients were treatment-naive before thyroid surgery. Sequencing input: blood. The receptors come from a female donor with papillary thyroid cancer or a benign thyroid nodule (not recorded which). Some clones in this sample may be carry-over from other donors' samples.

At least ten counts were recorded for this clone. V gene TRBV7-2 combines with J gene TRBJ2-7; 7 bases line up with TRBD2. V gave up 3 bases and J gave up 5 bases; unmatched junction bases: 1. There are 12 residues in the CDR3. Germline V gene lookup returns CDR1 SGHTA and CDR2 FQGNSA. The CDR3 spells CASSFRGDEQYF. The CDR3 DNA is TGTGCCAGCAGCTTCCGGGGGGACGAGCAGTACTTC. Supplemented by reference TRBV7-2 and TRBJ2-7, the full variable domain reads GAGVSQSPSNKVTEKGKDVELRCDPISGHTALYWYRQSLGQGLEFLIYFQGNSAPDKSGLPSDRFSAERTGGSVSTLTIQRTQQEDSAVYLCASSFRGDEQYFGPGTRLTVT.

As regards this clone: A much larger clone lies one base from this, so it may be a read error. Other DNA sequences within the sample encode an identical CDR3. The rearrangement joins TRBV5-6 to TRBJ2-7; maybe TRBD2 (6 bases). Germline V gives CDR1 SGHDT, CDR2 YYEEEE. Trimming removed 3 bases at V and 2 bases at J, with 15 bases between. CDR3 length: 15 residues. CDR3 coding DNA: TGTGCCAGCAGCTACTCCGGGACTGATACCTACGAGCAGTACTTC. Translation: CASSYSGTDTYEQYF.

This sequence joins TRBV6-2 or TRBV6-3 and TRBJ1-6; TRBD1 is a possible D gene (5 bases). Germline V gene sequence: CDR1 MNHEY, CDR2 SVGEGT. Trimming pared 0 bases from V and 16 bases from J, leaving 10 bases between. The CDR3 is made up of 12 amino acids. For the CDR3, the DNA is TGTGCCAGCAGTTACTCGGACACCGGACTCCACTTT. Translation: CASSYSDTGLHF.

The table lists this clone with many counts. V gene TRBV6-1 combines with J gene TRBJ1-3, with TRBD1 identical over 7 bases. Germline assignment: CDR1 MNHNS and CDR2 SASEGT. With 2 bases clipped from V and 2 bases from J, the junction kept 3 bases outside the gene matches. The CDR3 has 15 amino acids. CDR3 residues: CASSENTGAGNTIYF. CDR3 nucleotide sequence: TGTGCCAGCAGTGAAAATACAGGGGCTGGAAACACCATATATTTT.

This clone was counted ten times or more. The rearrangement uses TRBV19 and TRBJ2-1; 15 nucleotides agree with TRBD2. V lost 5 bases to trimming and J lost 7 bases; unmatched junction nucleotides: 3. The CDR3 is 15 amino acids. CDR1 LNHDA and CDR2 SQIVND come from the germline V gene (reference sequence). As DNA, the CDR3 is TGTGCCAGTAGTTTCGGGACTAGCGGGAGGAATGAGCAGTTCTTC. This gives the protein CASSFGTSGRNEQFF. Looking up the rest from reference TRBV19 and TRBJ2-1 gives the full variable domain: DGGITQSPKYLFRKEGQNVTLSCEQNLNHDAMYWYRQDPGQGLRLIYYSQIVNDFQKGDIAEGYSVSREKKESFPLTVTSAQKNPTAFYLCASSFGTSGRNEQFFGPGTRLTVL.

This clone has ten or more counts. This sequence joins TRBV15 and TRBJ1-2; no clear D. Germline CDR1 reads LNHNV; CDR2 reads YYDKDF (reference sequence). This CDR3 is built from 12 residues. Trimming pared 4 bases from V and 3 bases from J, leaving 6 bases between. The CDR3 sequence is CATSKTDYGYTF. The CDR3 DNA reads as TGTGCCACCAGCAAGACGGACTATGGCTACACCTTC.

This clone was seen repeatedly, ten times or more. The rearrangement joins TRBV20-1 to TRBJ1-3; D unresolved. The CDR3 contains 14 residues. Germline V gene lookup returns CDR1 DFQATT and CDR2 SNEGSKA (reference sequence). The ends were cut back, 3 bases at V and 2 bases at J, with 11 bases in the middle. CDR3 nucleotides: TGCAGTGCTAGTGCCGTCCGCGCTGGAAACACCATATATTTT. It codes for CSASAVRAGNTIYF.

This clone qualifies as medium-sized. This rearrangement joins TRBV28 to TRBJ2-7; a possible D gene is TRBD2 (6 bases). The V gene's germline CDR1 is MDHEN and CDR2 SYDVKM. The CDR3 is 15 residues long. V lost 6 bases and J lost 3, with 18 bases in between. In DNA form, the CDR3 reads TGTGCCAGCAGGGGGGGTCTGGGGTCATTCTACGAGCAGTACTTC. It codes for CASRGGLGSFYEQYF.

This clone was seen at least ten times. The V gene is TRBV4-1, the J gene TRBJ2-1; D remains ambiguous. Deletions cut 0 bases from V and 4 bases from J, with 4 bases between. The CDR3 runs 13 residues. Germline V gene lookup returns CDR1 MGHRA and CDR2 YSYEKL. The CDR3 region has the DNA TGCGCCAGCAGCCAAGAAGCATACAATGAGCAGTTCTTC. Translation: CASSQEAYNEQFF.

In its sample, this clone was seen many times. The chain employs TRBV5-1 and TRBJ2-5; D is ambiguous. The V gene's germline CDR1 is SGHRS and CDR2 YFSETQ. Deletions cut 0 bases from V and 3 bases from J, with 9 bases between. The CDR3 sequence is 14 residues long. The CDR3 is CASSLAGPKETQYF. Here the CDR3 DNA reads TGCGCCAGCAGCTTGGCGGGCCCGAAAGAGACCCAGTACTTC.

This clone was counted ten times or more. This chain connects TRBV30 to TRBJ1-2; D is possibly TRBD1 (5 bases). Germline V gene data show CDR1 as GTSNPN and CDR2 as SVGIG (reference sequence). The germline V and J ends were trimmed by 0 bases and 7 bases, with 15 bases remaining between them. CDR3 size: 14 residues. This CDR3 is CAWSVRIGHPGYTF. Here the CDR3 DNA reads TGTGCCTGGAGTGTACGGATAGGACACCCTGGCTACACCTTC.

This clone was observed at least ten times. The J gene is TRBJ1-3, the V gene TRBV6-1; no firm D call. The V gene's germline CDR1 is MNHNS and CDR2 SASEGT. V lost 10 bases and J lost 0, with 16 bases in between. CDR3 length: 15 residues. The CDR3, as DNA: TGTGCCACTCGGGATGCAGCCTTCTCTGGAAACACCATATATTTT. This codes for CATRDAAFSGNTIYF.

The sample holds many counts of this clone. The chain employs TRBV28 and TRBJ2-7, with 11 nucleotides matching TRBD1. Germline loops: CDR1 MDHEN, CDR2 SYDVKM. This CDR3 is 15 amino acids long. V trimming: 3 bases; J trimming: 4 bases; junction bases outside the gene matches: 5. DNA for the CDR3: TGTGCCAGCAGTTTCGAAGGGACAGGGGGGTACGAGCAGTACTTC. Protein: CASSFEGTGGYEQYF.

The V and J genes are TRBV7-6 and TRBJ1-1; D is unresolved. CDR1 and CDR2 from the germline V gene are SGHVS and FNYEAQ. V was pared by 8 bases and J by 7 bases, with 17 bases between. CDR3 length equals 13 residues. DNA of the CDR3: TGTGCCAGCCAACTTTTTCGCGATGGTGAAGCTTTCTTT. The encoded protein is CASQLFRDGEAFF.

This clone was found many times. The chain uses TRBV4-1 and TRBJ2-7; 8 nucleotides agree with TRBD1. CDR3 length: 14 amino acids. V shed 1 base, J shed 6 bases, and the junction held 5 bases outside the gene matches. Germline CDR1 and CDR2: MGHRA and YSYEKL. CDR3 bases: TGCGCCAGCAGCCAAGTCGGGACAGGAGGCGAGCAGTACTTC. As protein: CASSQVGTGGEQYF.

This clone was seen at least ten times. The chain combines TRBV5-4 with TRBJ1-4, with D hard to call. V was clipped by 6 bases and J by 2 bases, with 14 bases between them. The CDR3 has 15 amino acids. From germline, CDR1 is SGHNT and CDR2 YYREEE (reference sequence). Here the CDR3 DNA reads TGTGCCAGCACCTATGAGGGAGGGACTAATGAAAAACTGTTTTTT. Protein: CASTYEGGTNEKLFF.

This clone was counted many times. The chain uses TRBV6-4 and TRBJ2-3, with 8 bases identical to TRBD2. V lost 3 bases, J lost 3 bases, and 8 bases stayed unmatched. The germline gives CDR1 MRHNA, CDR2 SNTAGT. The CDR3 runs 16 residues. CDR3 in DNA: TGTGCCAGCAGTGAAGAAGTGGCTAGCGGGACAGATACGCAGTATTTT. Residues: CASSEEVASGTDTQYF.

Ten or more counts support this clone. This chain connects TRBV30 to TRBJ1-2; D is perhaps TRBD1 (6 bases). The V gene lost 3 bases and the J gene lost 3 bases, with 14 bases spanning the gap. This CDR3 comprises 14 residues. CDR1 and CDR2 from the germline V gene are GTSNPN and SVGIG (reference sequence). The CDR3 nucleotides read TGTGCCTGGAGCAAGGAGGGGGATGACTATGGCTACACCTTC. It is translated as CAWSKEGDDYGYTF.

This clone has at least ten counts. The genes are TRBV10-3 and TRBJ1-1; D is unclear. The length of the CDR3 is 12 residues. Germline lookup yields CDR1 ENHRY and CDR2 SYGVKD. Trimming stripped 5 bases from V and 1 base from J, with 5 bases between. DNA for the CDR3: TGTGCCATCAGTAACAAGAACACTGAAGCTTTCTTT. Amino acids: CAISNKNTEAFF.

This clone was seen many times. CDR3 loop: CAWTVGGGPQPQHF. CDR3 coding DNA: TGTGCCTGGACGGTGGGGGGGGGGCCTCAGCCCCAGCATTTT. The genes are TRBV30 and TRBJ1-5; perhaps TRBD1 as D (6 bases). This CDR3 contains 14 residues. Trimming cost V 4 bases and J 6 bases, with 16 bases left between them. The germline V gene encodes CDR1 GTSNPN and CDR2 SVGIG (reference sequence).

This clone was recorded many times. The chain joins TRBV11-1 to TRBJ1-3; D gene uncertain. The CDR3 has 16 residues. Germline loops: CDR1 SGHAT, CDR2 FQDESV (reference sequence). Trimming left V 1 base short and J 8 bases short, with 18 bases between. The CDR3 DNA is TGTGCCAGCAGCTTAGGCGGCACTTCTGCGAAGGACACCATATATTTT. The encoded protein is CASSLGGTSAKDTIYF.

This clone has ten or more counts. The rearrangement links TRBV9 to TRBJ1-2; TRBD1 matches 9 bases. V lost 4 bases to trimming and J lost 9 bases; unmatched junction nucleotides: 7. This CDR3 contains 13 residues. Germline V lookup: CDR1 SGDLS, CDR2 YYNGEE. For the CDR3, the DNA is TGTGCCAGCAGCCCCGGACAGGGGATAAGCTACACCTTC. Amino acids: CASSPGQGISYTF.

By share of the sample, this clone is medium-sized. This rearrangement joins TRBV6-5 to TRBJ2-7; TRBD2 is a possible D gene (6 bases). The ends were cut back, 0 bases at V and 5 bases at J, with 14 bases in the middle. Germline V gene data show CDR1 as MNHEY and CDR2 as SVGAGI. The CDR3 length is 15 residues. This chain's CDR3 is CASSYSEGTSDEQYF. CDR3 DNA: TGTGCCAGCAGTTACTCGGAGGGAACCAGCGACGAGCAGTACTTC.

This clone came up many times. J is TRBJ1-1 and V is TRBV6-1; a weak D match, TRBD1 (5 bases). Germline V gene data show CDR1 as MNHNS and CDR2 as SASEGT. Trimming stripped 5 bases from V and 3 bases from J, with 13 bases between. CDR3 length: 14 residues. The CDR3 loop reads CASSTTVGDTEAFF. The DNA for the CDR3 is TGTGCCAGCAGTACCACAGTAGGGGACACTGAAGCTTTCTTT.

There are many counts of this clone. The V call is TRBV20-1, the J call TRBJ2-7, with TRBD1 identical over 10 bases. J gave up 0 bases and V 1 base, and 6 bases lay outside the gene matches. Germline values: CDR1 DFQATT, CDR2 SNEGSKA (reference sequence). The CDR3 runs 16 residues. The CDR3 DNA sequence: TGCAGTGCTAGAGTGACCTGGACAGGGGGCTCCTACGAGCAGTACTTC. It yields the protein CSARVTWTGGSYEQYF.

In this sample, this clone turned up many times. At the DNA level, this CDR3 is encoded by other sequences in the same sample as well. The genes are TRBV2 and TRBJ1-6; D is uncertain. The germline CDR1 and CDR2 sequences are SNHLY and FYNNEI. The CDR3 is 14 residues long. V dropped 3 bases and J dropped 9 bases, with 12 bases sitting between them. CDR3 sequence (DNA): TGTGCCAGCAGTGAGGACGGTGGGATTTCACCCCTCCACTTT. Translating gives CASSEDGGISPLHF.

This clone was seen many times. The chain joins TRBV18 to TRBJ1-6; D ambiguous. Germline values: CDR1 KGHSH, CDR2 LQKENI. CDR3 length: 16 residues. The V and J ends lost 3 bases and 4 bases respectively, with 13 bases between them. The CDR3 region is CASSPTRHSYNSPLHF. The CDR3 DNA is TGTGCCAGCTCACCGACCCGCCACTCTTATAATTCACCCCTCCACTTT.

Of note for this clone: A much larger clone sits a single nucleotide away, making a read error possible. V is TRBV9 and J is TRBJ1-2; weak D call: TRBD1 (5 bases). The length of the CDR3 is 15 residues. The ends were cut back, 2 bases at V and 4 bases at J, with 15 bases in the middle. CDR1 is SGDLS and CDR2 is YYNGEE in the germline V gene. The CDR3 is CASSVGGTTSYGYTF. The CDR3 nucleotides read TGTGCCAGCAGCGTGGGAGGGACCACTAGCTATGGCTACACCTTC.

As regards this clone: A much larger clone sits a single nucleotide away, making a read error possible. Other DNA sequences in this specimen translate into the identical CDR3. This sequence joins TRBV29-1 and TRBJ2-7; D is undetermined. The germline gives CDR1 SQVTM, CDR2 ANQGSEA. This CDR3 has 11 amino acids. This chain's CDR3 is CSVEDLYEQYF. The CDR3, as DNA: TGCAGTGTTGAAGATCTATACGAGCAGTACTTC.